This T cell receptor beta chain came from a study of OX40 agonist ivuxolimab in advanced cancers. As for the study in general: The patients received ivuxolimab by intravenous route every 2 weeks at 0.01 to 10 mg/kg. Those enrolled were 82.7% male, with a mean age of approximately 60 years and ages from about 20 to 85.

Germline V gene data show CDR1 as LNHDA and CDR2 as SQIVND (reference sequence). V was shortened by 6 bases and J by 3 bases, with 11 bases between the two germline ends. This CDR3 is 14 amino acids long. TCRdb's table, derived via immunoSEQ multiplex PCR, lists solely in-frame clones and lacks some. The table has more than 60,000 clones, roughly four fifths seen once. This clonotype was sampled from an adult with an advanced solid tumor such as melanoma, head and neck, liver or kidney cancer. The chain is built from TRBV19 and TRBJ2-2, with D possibly TRBD1 on 5 matching bases. The sample consisted of CD4+ or CD8+ T cells sorted from blood, taken in a trial of the OX40 agonist ivuxolimab. The CDR3 region has the DNA TGTGCCAGTAGGTATAGGGGATACACCGGGGAGCTGTTTTTT. It is translated as CASRYRGYTGELFF.